The present entry profiles one T cell receptor (beta chain) with its context. Its antigen target is currently unknown. Per-base quality was not reported, and no clone a single base away is much larger than it. This entry is derived from a study of blood T cell repertoires in COVID-19 (dated by TCRdb to 2019 to 2021). A note on the overall study: Samples covering the acute and convalescent phases of COVID-19 were provided by collaborators in the United States, Italy and Spain. The samples were drawn from two sources: the first 160 participants of the ongoing ImmuneRACE study, and approximately 1,300 subjects contributed by 6 global collaborators. Sample metadata almost always included a de-identified subject ID, COVID-19 status, age in years and sex. The dataset comprised deeply sampled blood TCRbeta repertoires from subjects exposed to, actively infected with, or recovered from COVID-19. The repertoires were made available in a free public database intended to serve as a resource for research on the immune response to SARS-CoV-2. Where HLA class I and class II types were available, the types were taken from metadata supplied by the sample provider, not from assay-based typing. The material from the prospective study consisted of cDNA or gDNA derived from T cells, B-cell-depleted T cells, or PBMCs. Study-wide findings and limitations: Clinical and demographic metadata were provided uncurated, with the amount varying by source and participant.

TCRbeta CDR3 regions were amplified from genomic DNA using the immunoSEQ Assay, a bias-controlled multiplex PCR. The study's own analysis went as follows. Within the assay, amplification of reference gene primers was used to estimate how many nucleated cells each sample contained. To quantify the absolute abundance of each unique TCRbeta CDR3 rearrangement, sequence reads were collapsed and filtered. For each sample, productive Simpson clonality was calculated as the square root of Simpson's diversity index across productive rearrangements. The table was pulled from immuneACCESS by TCRdb, which kept in-frame rearrangements only. Such tables lose some clones; where checked, under half of the loss comes from unresolved V genes, and the rest has no known cause. Clone size and V and J calls were adopted from that table, with D and trimming inferred from the DNA. Present in this sample are 45,000 to 70,000 clones, approximately 80% of which were seen just once. Of the sample, over 5.5% is held by the ten largest clones.

Collaborating institutions collected whole blood in K2EDTA tubes following their own protocols. For TCRbeta analysis, collaborator samples were shipped as frozen whole blood, as isolated PBMCs, or as DNA extracted from either sample type. V was cut back by 0 bases and J by 5 bases, leaving a gap of 7 bases between them. Measured from the cysteine to the phenylalanine, the CDR3 is 14 residues long. Only the CDR3 region is kept as DNA, spanning 42 bases read in frame from base 1. Looking up the germline V gene (reference sequence) yields CDR1 MNHNY and CDR2 SVGAGI. The sequence was obtained from a man aged 55 to 70 with acute or convalescent COVID-19. In this chain, TRBV6-6 is recombined with TRBJ2-2; the D gene remains uncertain. Sequencing used peripheral blood. The bases read TGTGCCAGCAGTTACTCGGGCCGGACCGGGGAGCTGTTTTTT. Its coded protein is CASSYSGRTGELFF.